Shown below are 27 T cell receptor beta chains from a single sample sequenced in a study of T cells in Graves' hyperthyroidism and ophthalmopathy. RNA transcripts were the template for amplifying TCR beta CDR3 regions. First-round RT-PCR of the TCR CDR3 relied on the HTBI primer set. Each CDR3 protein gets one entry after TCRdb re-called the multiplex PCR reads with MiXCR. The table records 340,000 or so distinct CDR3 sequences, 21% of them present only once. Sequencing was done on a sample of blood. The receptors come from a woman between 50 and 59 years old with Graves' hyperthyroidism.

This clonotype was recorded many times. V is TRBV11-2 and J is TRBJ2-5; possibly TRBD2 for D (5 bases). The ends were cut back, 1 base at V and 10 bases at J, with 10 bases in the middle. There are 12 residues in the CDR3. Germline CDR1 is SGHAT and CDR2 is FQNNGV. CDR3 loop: CASSLGMGDQYF. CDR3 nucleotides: TGTGCCAGCAGCTTAGGGATGGGAGACCAGTACTTC.

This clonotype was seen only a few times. The CDR3 is CSARDLGDFYEQYF. CDR3 coding DNA: TGCAGTGCTAGAGATCTCGGGGACTTCTACGAGCAGTACTTC. The rearrangement links TRBV20-1 to TRBJ2-7; a possible D gene is TRBD2 (6 bases). Per germline, CDR1 DFQATT and CDR2 SNEGSKA (reference sequence). The CDR3 consists of 14 residues. V lost 0 bases and J lost 3, with 12 bases in between.

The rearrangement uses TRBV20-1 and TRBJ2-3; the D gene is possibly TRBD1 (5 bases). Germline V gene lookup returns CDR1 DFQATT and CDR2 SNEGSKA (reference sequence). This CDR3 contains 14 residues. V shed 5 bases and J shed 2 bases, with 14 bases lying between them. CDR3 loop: CSASRTGATDTQYF. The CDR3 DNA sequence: TGCAGTGCTTCCCGAACTGGGGCCACAGATACGCAGTATTTT.

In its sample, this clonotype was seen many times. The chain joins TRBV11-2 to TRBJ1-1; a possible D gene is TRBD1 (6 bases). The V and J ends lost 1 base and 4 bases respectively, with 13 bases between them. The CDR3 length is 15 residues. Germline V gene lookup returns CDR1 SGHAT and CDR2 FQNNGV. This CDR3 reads CASSLGGAGTTEAFF. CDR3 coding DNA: TGTGCCAGCAGCTTAGGGGGGGCGGGGACCACTGAAGCTTTCTTT.

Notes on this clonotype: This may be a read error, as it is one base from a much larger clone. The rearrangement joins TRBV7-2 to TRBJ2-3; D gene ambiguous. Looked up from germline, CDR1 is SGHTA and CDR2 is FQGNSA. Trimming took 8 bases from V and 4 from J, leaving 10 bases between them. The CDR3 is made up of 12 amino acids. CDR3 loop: CASLPAADTQYF. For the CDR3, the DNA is TGTGCCAGCCTCCCGGCCGCAGATACGCAGTATTTT.

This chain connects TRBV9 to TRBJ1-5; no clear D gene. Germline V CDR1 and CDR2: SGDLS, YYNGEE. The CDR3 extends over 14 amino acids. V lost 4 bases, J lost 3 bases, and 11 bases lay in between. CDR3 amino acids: CASSPAGNNQPQHF. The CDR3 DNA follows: TGTGCCAGCAGCCCGGCGGGGAACAATCAGCCCCAGCATTTT.

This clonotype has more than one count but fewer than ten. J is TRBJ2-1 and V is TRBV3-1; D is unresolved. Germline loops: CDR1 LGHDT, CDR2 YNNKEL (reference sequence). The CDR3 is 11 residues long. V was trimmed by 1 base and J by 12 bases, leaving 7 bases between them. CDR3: CASSQGTAQFF. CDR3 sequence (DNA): TGTGCCAGCAGCCAAGGTACAGCGCAGTTCTTC.

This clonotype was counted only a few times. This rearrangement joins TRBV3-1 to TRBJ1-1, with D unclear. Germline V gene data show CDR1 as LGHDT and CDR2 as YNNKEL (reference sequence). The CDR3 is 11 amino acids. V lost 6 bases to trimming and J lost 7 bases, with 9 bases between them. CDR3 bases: TGTGCCAGCAGAGGATACGGTGAAGCTTTCTTT. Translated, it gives CASRGYGEAFF. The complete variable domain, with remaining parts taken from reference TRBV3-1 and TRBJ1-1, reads DTAVSQTPKYLVTQMGNDKSIKCEQNLGHDTMYWYKQDSKKFLKIMFSYNNKELIINETVPNRFSPKSPDKAHLNLHINSLELGDSAVYFCASRGYGEAFFGQGTRLTVV.

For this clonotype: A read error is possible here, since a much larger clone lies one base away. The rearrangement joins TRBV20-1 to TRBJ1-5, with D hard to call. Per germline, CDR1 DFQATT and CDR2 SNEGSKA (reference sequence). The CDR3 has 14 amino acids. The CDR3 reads CSVRVSPSNQPQHF. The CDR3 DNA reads TGCAGTGTTAGAGTCTCGCCGAGCAATCAGCCCCAGCATTTT.

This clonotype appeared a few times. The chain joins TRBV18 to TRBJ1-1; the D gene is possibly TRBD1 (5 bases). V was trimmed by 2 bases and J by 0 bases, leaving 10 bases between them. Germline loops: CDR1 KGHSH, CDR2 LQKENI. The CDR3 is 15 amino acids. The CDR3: CASSPGRGVNTEAFF. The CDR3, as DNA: TGTGCCAGCTCACCAGGCAGAGGGGTGAACACTGAAGCTTTCTTT.

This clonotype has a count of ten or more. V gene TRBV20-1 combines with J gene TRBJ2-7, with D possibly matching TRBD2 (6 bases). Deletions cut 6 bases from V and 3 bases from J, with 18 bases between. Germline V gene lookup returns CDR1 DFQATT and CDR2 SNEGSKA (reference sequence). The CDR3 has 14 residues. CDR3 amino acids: CSASPAGSNYEQYF. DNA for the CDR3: TGCAGTGCATCCCCGGCCGGGAGCAACTACGAGCAGTACTTC.

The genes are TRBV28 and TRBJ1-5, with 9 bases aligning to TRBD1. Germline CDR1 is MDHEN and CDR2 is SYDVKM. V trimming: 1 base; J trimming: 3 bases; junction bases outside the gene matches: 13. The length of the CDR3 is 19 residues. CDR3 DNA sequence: TGTGCCAGCAGTTTATTGGGTTTAAGGACAGGGGCGCACAATCAGCCCCAGCATTTT. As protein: CASSLLGLRTGAHNQPQHF.

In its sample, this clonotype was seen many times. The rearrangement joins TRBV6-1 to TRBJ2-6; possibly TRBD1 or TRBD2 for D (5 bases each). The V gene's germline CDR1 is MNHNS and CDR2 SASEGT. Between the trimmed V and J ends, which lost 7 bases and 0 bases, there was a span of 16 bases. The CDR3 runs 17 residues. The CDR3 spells CASINRDGDSGANVLTF. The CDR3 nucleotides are TGTGCCAGCATCAACCGGGACGGTGACTCTGGGGCCAACGTCCTGACTTTC.

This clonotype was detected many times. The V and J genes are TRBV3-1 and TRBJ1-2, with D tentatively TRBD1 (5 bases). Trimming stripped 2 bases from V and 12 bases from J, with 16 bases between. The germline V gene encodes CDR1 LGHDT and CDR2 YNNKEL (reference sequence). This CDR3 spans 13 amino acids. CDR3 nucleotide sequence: TGTGCCAGCAGCCAACCCGGGACCGGTACTAACACCTTC. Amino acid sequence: CASSQPGTGTNTF.

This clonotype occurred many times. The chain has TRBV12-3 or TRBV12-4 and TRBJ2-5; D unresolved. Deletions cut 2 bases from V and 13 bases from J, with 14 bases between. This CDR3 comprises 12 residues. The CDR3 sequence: CASSLLGSRVYF. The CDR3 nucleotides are TGTGCCAGCAGTTTACTGGGCTCTCGGGTGTACTTC.

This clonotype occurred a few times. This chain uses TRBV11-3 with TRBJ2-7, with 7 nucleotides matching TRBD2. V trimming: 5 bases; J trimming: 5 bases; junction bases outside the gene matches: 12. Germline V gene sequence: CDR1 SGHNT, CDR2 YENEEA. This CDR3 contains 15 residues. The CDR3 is CASSPPGRGYHEQYF. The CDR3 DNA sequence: TGTGCCAGCAGCCCACCGGGGAGGGGTTATCACGAGCAGTACTTC.

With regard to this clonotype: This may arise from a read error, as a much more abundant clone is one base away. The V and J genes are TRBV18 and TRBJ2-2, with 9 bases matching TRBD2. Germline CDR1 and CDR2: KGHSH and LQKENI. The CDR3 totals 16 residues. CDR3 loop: CVSSPPRAGGSGELFF. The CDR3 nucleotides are TGTGTCAGCTCACCACCGAGAGCGGGAGGTTCCGGGGAGCTGTTTTTT. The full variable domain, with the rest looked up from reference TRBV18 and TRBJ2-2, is NAGVMQNPRHLVRRRGQEARLRCSPMKGHSHVYWYRQLPEEGLKFMVYLQKENIIDESGMPKERFSAEFPKEGPSILRIQQVVRGDSAAYFCVSSPPRAGGSGELFFGEGSRLTVL.

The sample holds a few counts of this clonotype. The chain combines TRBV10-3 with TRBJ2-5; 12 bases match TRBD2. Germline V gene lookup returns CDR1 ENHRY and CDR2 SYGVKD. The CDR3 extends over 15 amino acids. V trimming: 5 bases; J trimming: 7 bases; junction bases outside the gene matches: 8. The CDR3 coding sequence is TGTGCCATCAGTCCCGCCGCTAGCGGGGGGGGGACCCAGTACTTC. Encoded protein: CAISPAASGGGTQYF.

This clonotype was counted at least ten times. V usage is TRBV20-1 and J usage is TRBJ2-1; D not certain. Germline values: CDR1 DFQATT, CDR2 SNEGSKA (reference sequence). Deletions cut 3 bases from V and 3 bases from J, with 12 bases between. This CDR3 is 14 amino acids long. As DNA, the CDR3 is TGCAGTGCTAGTGACCTAGATCTCTACAATGAGCAGTTCTTC. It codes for CSASDLDLYNEQFF.

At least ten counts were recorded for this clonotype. The CDR3 protein is CSARATSLRPTGELFF. Here the CDR3 DNA reads TGCAGTGCTAGAGCGACTAGTTTGAGACCCACCGGGGAGCTGTTTTTT. The chain links TRBV20-1 to TRBJ2-2, with TRBD2 as a possible D gene (6 bases). The CDR3 has 16 residues. The ends were cut back, 1 base at V and 4 bases at J, with 16 bases in the middle. Germline values: CDR1 DFQATT, CDR2 SNEGSKA (reference sequence).

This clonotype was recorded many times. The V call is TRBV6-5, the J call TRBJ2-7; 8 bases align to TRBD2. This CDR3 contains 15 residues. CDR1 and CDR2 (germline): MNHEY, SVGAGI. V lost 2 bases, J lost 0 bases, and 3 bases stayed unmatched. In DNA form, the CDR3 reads TGTGCCAGCAGTTACGGGCGGGGGGCCTCCTACGAGCAGTACTTC. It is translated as CASSYGRGASYEQYF.

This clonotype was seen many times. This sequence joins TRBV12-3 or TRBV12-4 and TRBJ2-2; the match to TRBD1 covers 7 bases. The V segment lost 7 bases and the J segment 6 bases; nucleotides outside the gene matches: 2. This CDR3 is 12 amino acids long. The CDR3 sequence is CASKGAAGELFF. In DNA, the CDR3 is TGTGCCAGCAAGGGGGCGGCCGGGGAGCTGTTTTTT.

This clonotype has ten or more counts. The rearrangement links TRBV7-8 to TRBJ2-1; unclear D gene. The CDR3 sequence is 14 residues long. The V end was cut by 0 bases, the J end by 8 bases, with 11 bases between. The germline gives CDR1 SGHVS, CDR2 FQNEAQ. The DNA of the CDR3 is TGTGCCAGCAGCTTAGCGCGGCTAGTCCATGAGCAGTTCTTC. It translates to CASSLARLVHEQFF. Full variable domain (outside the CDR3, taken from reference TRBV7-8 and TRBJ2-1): GAGVSQSPRYKVAKRGQDVALRCDPISGHVSLFWYQQALGQGPEFLTYFQNEAQLDKSGLPSDRFFAERPEGSVSTLKIQRTQQEDSAVYLCASSLARLVHEQFFGPGTRLTVL.

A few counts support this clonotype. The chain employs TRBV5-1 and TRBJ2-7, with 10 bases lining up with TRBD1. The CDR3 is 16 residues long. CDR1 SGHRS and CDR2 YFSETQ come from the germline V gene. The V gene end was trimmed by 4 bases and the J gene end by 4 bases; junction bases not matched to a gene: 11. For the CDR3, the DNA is TGCGCCAGCAGCCCCCTCAACCCGGGACAGGGGTACGAGCAGTACTTC. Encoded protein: CASSPLNPGQGYEQYF.

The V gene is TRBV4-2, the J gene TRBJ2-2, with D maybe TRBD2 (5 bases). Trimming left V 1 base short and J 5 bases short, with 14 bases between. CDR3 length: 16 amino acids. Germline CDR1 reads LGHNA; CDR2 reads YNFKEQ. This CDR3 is CASSQVRGSGTGELFF. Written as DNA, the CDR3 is TGTGCCAGCAGCCAAGTTCGGGGTTCCGGTACCGGGGAGCTGTTTTTT.

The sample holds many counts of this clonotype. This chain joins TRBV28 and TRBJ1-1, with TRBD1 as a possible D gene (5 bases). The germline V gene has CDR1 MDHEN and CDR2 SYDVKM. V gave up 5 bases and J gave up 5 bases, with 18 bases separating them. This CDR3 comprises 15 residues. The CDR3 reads CASSPLGQGGTEAFF. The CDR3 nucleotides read TGTGCCAGCAGTCCTCTAGGGCAGGGTGGAACTGAAGCTTTCTTT.

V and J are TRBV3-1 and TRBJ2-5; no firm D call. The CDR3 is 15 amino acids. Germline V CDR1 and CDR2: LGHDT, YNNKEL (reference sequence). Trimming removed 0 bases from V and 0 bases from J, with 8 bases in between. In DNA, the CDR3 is TGTGCCAGCAGCCAAGATACGGCGGACCAAGAGACCCAGTACTTC. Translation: CASSQDTADQETQYF.